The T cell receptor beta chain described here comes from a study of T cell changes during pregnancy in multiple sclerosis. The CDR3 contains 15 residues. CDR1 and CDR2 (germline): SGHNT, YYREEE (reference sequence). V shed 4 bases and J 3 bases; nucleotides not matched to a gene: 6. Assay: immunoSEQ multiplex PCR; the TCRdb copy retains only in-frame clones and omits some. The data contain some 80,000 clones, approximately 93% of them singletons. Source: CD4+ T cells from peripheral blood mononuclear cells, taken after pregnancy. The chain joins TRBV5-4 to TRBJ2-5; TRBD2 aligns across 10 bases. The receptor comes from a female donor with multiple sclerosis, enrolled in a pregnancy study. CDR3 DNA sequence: TGTGCCAGCAGCCCCGGGCTAGCGGGAGAAGAGACCCAGTACTTC. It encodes CASSPGLAGEETQYF.